What follows is one T cell receptor (beta chain) and its context. What it recognizes is unknown. This PCR relied on a set of 60 Vbeta primers and 13 Jbeta primers. Produced via immunoSEQ multiplex PCR; TCRdb's table is partial and in-frame only. The sample lists about 160,000 clones; around four fifths were seen once. These data originate in a study of cytomegalovirus exposure and HLA in healthy donors. Study outcomes and limitations: TCR beta chains associated with HLA were, in a later analysis, more clonally expanded than equally common others.

V gave up 5 bases and J gave up 4 bases; unmatched junction bases: 5. Germline lookup yields CDR1 SGHRS and CDR2 YFSETQ. The CDR3 has 14 amino acids. This receptor was identified in a woman between 50 and 59 years old in good health and CMV-seronegative. The rearrangement uses TRBV5-1 and TRBJ2-1; 8 bases line up with TRBD2. The sample comprised PBMCs. The CDR3 DNA reads as TGCGCCAGCAGGGACAGCGGGGGATACAATGAGCAGTTCTTC. Amino acids: CASRDSGGYNEQFF.